This TCR beta chain was documented in a study of blood T cells in healthy people across ages. CDR3 length equals 15 residues. Primers used in a second PCR of roughly 7 to 12 cycles were a sample-barcoded 5' primer and a J-beta primer mix. A 12-random-nucleotide template-switch adaptor tagged each cDNA molecule. TCRdb re-analysed the 5' RACE reads in MiXCR, keeping a single row per CDR3 protein. The sample carries 600,000 to 850,000 distinct CDR3 sequences, roughly 25% recorded once. These data were likewise used in another study, on T cells of mothers and their children. As that study records: In this cohort, donors were three healthy Caucasian mothers plus their six children. For unrelated pairs as for related ones, thymic selection shapes TCR recombination output similarly. The search for persistent microchimeric T cell clones detected none.

The TCR originated in a boy younger than 18 in good health. The sequenced sample consisted of blood. V is TRBV12-3 or TRBV12-4 and J is TRBJ2-5, with D possibly TRBD2 on 8 matching bases. The J call may be incorrect, as the DNA end agrees better with TRBJ2-1. Written as DNA, the CDR3 is TGTGCCAGCAGTTTAGAGGGGACTAGGGGGCCTCAGCAGTTCTTC. It yields the protein CASSLEGTRGPQQFF.